This TCR beta chain derives from a study of shared clonotypes between healthy human individuals. This clone was seen once. Clones were read by immunoSEQ multiplex PCR, and TCRdb kept only the in-frame ones, dropping some. The sample lists about 2.2 million clones; around 95% were seen once. J gave up 2 bases and V 2 bases, and 9 bases lay outside the gene matches. Germline CDR1 reads SGHAT; CDR2 reads FQNNGV. This CDR3 comprises 17 residues. Naive CD8 cells, CD45RO-negative and positively selected for CCR7, excluded terminally differentiated effector memory CD45RA+ cells. This sequence joins TRBV11-2 and TRBJ2-5, with TRBD1 identical over 9 bases. Sequencing was carried out using naive CD8+ T cells from PBMCs. This TCR was recovered from a man between 18 and 29 years old in good health. Some clones in this sample may be carry-over from other donors' samples. DNA for the CDR3: TGTGCCAGCAGCTTATTAAGAAGGGACAGGGAACAAGAGACCCAGTACTTC. Translating it yields CASSLLRRDREQETQYF. Using reference TRBV11-2 and TRBJ2-5 for the parts outside the CDR3, the full variable domain is EAGVAQSPRYKIIEKRQSVAFWCNPISGHATLYWYQQILGQGPKLLIQFQNNGVVDDSQLPKDRFSAERLKGVDSTLKIQPAKLEDSAVYLCASSLLRRDREQETQYFGPGTRLLVL.